Listed below are T cell receptor beta chains from one sample, sequenced in a study of T cell responses to AZD1222 COVID-19 vaccine. This table comes from immunoSEQ multiplex PCR, and its TCRdb copy is limited to in-frame clones, with some not included. Of some 100,000 clones in the sample, about 87% were seen once. The sample here was peripheral blood, taken on day 0 of AZD1222 vaccination. Every receptor here comes from an adult in good health. CDR3s include the opening cysteine and the closing phenylalanine or tryptophan. A D gene is named only where the DNA matches it firmly. Expanded clones are given a class, and other clones once, few, many or no size at all.

j_call cdr3_length v_call clone_size d_call cdr3_nt cdr3_aa
TRBJ1-2 16 TRBV5-8 . . TGTGCCGTCCCTCCAGGGGCTCGGACGGTTAACTATGGCTACACCTTC CAVPPGARTVNYGYTF
TRBJ1-5 16 TRBV19 few . TGTGCCAGTAGTATATTGGCGGGCCCGGGCAATCAGCCCCAGCATTTT CASSILAGPGNQPQHF
TRBJ2-6 15 TRBV27 . . TGTGCCAGCACTCCCAGGGTAGGTGGGGCCAACGTCCTGACTTTC CASTPRVGGANVLTF
TRBJ1-2 12 TRBV7-3 once TRBD1 TGTGCCAGCAGCTCGCCGGGACAGGGGATATCCTTC CASSSPGQGISF
TRBJ1-4 13 TRBV7-9 few . TGTGCCAGCAGCTTAGTCAGGGTAGAAAAACTGTTTTTT CASSLVRVEKLFF
TRBJ2-3 16 TRBV7-2 . TRBD2 TGTGCCAGCAGCTTAGGAGCTAGCGGGATGACAGATACGCAGTATTTT CASSLGASGMTDTQYF
TRBJ2-3 13 TRBV12-5 . . TGTGCTAGTGCCGTCGGCCCGGCCTATACGCAGTATTTT CASAVGPAYTQYF
TRBJ1-5 14 TRBV6-5 few . TGTGCCAGCAGTTCCACCTCCGGGACCCAGCCCCAGCATTTT CASSSTSGTQPQHF
TRBJ1-5 12 TRBV4-3 . . TGCGCCAGCAGCCAAGGGAACCAGCCCCAGCATTTT CASSQGNQPQHF
TRBJ1-5 20 TRBV15 . TRBD1 TGTGCCACCAGCAGAGGACCGGGACAGGCCACGTTGTCGGATCATCAGCCCCAGCATTTT CATSRGPGQATLSDHQPQHF
TRBJ2-5 14 TRBV2 . . TGTGCCAGCAGTGTTTCGAAAACGTACGGGGGCCAGTACTTC CASSVSKTYGGQYF
TRBJ1-2 12 TRBV5-1 . . TGCGCCAGCAGCTTGGACACGTATGGCTACACCTTC CASSLDTYGYTF
TRBJ1-1 12 TRBV29-1 . . TGCACCGTGGGGGGACTAAACACTGAAGCTTTCTTT CTVGGLNTEAFF
TRBJ1-4 13 TRBV5-1 . . TGCGCCAGCAGCCCCGGTACGTGGGAAAAACTGTTTTTT CASSPGTWEKLFF
TRBJ1-2 15 TRBV28 . . TGTGCCAGCAGCCAGGGAGGGGTATCGGACTATGGCTACACCTTC CASSQGGVSDYGYTF
TRBJ1-5 13 TRBV2 . . TGTGCCAGCAGTATCGACGGCAATCAGCCCCAGCATTTT CASSIDGNQPQHF
TRBJ2-7 15 TRBV9 . . TGTGCCAGCAGTCCCAAGTGGGCCTCCCCCTACGAGCAGTACTTC CASSPKWASPYEQYF
TRBJ1-2 16 TRBV24-1 . . TGTGCCACCAGTGACCCCGCCGGGGGCGGTGGCTATGGCTACACCTTC CATSDPAGGGGYGYTF
TRBJ2-7 17 TRBV4-1 . TRBD1 TGCGCCAGCAGCCCGGACAACACGAGACAGGGTTCCTACGAGCAGTACTTC CASSPDNTRQGSYEQYF
TRBJ2-3 13 TRBV20-1 . . TGCAGGGCAAGTGGGGGTAGAACAGATACGCAGTATTTT CRASGGRTDTQYF
TRBJ1-5 14 TRBV28 . TRBD1 TGTGCCAGCAGTCCGGGACAGAGTTATCAGCCCCAGCATTTT CASSPGQSYQPQHF
TRBJ1-6 14 TRBV7-2 . . TGTGCCAGCAGCTCGGACAGCATCTATTCACCCCTCCACTTT CASSSDSIYSPLHF
TRBJ1-2 13 TRBV3-1/TRBV3-2 . TRBD1 TGTGCCAGCAGCCCGCGACAGGGGAATGGCTACACCTTC CASSPRQGNGYTF
TRBJ2-3 11 TRBV7-2 . . TGTGCCAGCAGCTTAGTGGATACGCAGTATTTT CASSLVDTQYF
TRBJ1-2 14 TRBV6-6 . TRBD1 TGTGCCAGCAGGCTTACAGGGGATGGCTATGGCTACACCTTC CASRLTGDGYGYTF
TRBJ2-7 13 TRBV27 . . TGTGCCAGCAGTTGGGGGTCCGCCTACGAGCAGTACTTC CASSWGSAYEQYF
TRBJ2-7 14 TRBV5-5 . . TGTGCCAGCAGTTTGAGAGGGCCCATCTACGAGCAGTACTTC CASSLRGPIYEQYF
TRBJ1-4 14 TRBV18 . . TGTGCCAGCTCACCGGGGACCGCGAATGAAAAACTGTTTTTT CASSPGTANEKLFF
TRBJ2-2 15 TRBV7-9 . . TGTGCCAGCAGCGCCGGGGGCCACGGCGTCGGGGAGCTGTTTTTT CASSAGGHGVGELFF
TRBJ2-3 18 TRBV3-1/TRBV3-2 . TRBD2 TGTGCCAGCAGCCAAGATCTAACTAGCGGTACTTCCACAGATACGCAGTATTTT CASSQDLTSGTSTDTQYF
TRBJ2-1 10 TRBV4-1 once . TGCGCCTCAGGGGGGTCTGAGCAGTTCTTC CASGGSEQFF
TRBJ1-4 16 TRBV30 . . TGTGCCTGGAGTGAGGGTCTTGGGGCGCCTAATGAAAAACTGTTTTTT CAWSEGLGAPNEKLFF
TRBJ2-2 14 TRBV7-9 . . TGTGCCAGCAGCTTCACCCGGGACACCGGGGAGCTGTTTTTT CASSFTRDTGELFF
TRBJ1-5 14 TRBV6-2/TRBV6-3 . . TGTGCCAGCAGTTACGAGGTGAGGGTCCGGCCCCAGCATTTT CASSYEVRVRPQHF
TRBJ1-2 12 TRBV5-6 . TRBD1 TGTGCCACAGAACGTACAGGGGAAGGCTACACCTTC CATERTGEGYTF
TRBJ2-3 13 TRBV5-1 . . TGCGCCAGCAGTGGGGATCGCACAGATACGCAGTATTTT CASSGDRTDTQYF
TRBJ1-6 14 TRBV3-1/TRBV3-2 . TRBD1 TGTGCCAGCAGCCTCGACAGGGCGCATTCACCCCTCCACTTT CASSLDRAHSPLHF
TRBJ1-1 13 TRBV6-2/TRBV6-3 . . TGTGCCAGCAGCAGGGAGGGGAACACTGAAGCTTTCTTT CASSREGNTEAFF
TRBJ1-5 14 TRBV6-2/TRBV6-3 . TRBD1 TGTGCCAGCAGTGGGACAGTGACGGGTCAGCCCCAGCATTTT CASSGTVTGQPQHF
TRBJ1-2 15 TRBV19 . . TGTGCCAGTAGTATAGCCGGGGGTGTCAACTATGGCTACACCTTC CASSIAGGVNYGYTF
TRBJ1-5 14 TRBV30 . . TGTGCCTGGAGTGATGGTGTTAGCAATCAGCCCCAGCATTTT CAWSDGVSNQPQHF
TRBJ2-5 18 TRBV5-1 . TRBD2 TGCGCCAGCAGCTTGGACCCCCTGGAGACTAGCGGGCAAGAGACCCAGTACTTC CASSLDPLETSGQETQYF
TRBJ1-1 14 TRBV6-5 . . TGTGCCAGCTCCAACCGCAGGGGGAACACTGAAGCTTTCTTT CASSNRRGNTEAFF
TRBJ2-3 18 TRBV4-2 . TRBD2 TGTGCCAGCAGCCAAGGACTAGCGGGGGCGTTCGACACAGATACGCAGTATTTT CASSQGLAGAFDTDTQYF
TRBJ2-1 15 TRBV7-2 . . TGTGCCAGCAGCTTATTTGGGGCCGATTTCGATGAGCAGTTCTTC CASSLFGADFDEQFF